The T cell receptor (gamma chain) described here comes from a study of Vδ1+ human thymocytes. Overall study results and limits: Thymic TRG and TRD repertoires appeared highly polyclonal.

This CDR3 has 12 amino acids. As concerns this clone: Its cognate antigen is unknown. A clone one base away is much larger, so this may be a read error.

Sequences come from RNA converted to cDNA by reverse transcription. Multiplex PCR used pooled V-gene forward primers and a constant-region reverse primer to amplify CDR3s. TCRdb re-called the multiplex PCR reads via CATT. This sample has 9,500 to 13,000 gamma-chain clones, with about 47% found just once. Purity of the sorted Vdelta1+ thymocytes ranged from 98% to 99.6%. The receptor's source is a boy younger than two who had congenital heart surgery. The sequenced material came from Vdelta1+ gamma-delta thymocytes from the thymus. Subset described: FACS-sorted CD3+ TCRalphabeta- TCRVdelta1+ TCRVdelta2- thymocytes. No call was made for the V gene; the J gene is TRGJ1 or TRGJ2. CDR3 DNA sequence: TGTGCCTTGTGGGAGGTGAGATATAAGAAACTCTTT. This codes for CALWEVRYKKLF.